The source of this T cell receptor beta chain is a study of Graves' ophthalmopathy and Graves' hyperthyroidism. Amplification of TCR beta CDR3 regions used RNA transcripts. A first-round RT-PCR used HTBI primers, followed by a second-round multiplex PCR. In TCRdb, the multiplex PCR reads were re-called with MiXCR into one record per CDR3 protein. This sample yields some 170,000 distinct CDR3 sequences, of which 30% to 45% are seen a single time; about 9.5% belongs to the top ten. The receptor was derived from a man aged 25-45 years with Graves' ophthalmopathy. Sequenced material: peripheral blood.

CDR3 DNA sequence: TGTGCCAGCAGTTTAAACGTGGGGGGCGGCTATGGCTACACCTTC. This codes for CASSLNVGGGYGYTF. The rearrangement joins TRBV28 to TRBJ1-2, with a weak D call TRBD1 (6 bases). The V end was cut by 2 bases, the J end by 4 bases, with 14 bases between. Looked up from germline, CDR1 is MDHEN and CDR2 is SYDVKM. The CDR3 spans 15 residues.